These 12 T cell receptor beta chains came from one sample sequenced in a study of T cell responses to AZD1222 COVID-19 vaccine. Clones were sequenced by immunoSEQ multiplex PCR, and TCRdb holds only the in-frame ones, with some missing. The data contain hundreds of thousands of clones, 90% to 95% of them singletons. This sample comprised peripheral blood, obtained 28 days after the second AZD1222 dose. The source of these receptors is an adult who received the AZD1222 COVID-19 vaccine.

The chain uses TRBV3-1 (or the pseudogene TRBV3-2) and TRBJ1-2, with D maybe TRBD1 (6 bases). The germline gives CDR1 LGHDT, CDR2 YNNKEL (reference sequence). V was pared by 7 bases and J by 0 bases, with 18 bases between. The CDR3 sequence is 16 residues long. The CDR3 DNA sequence: TGTGCCAGCACCCAGGTGGGGGGGGGCGCTAACTATGGCTACACCTTC. This encodes CASTQVGGGANYGYTF.

To note about this clone: The sample has other DNA sequences that encode this CDR3 too. The J gene is TRBJ1-1, the V gene TRBV5-1; perhaps TRBD1 as D (5 bases). V lost 3 bases, J lost 1 base, and 7 bases lay in between. CDR1 is SGHRS, CDR2 YFSETQ, per germline. There are 13 residues in the CDR3. The CDR3 loop is CASSSQGNTEAFF. The CDR3 DNA is TGCGCCAGCAGCTCTCAGGGGAACACTGAAGCTTTCTTT.

The V gene is TRBV4-1, the J gene TRBJ2-1; no firm D call. Germline V gene data show CDR1 as MGHRA and CDR2 as YSYEKL. CDR3 size: 11 residues. Trimming cost V 0 bases and J 7 bases, with 1 base left between them. The CDR3 loop reads CASSQENEQFF. In nucleotides, the CDR3 is TGCGCCAGCAGCCAAGAGAATGAGCAGTTCTTC.

This clone was picked up one time. The chain employs TRBV5-1 and TRBJ1-3; 8 bases map to TRBD1. The CDR3 extends over 23 amino acids. After removal of 3 bases from V and 3 bases from J, the junction contained 29 bases not matched to a gene. Germline V gene data show CDR1 as SGHRS and CDR2 as YFSETQ. CDR3 coding DNA: TGCGCCAGCAGCTCCACTACTATGACCGGACAGGGAGAGTGGAGCTTTGGTGGAAACACCATATATTTT. It yields the protein CASSSTTMTGQGEWSFGGNTIYF.

The rearrangement joins TRBV5-4 to TRBJ1-1; 8 nucleotides agree with TRBD1. In germline, CDR1 is SGHNT, CDR2 YYREEE (reference sequence). The CDR3 covers 17 residues. V dropped 0 bases and J dropped 0; count of bases not matched to a gene: 7. CDR3 DNA sequence: TGTGCCAGCAGCTTGGACAGGGGGAGACGGATGAACACTGAAGCTTTCTTT. Amino acids: CASSLDRGRRMNTEAFF.

The gene calls are TRBV5-4 and TRBJ1-1, with TRBD1 matching over 8 bases. CDR3 length: 16 residues. Trimming at V came to 3 bases and at J to 1 base, leaving 8 bases not matched to a gene. From germline, CDR1 is SGHNT and CDR2 YYREEE (reference sequence). This chain's CDR3 is CASSYLFRGPNTEAFF. The CDR3 nucleotides read TGTGCCAGCAGCTACCTATTCAGGGGGCCGAACACTGAAGCTTTCTTT.

The gene calls are TRBV5-8 and TRBJ1-1; no firm D call. Germline V gene sequence: CDR1 SGHTS, CDR2 YDEGEE. The CDR3 has 14 residues. Trimming removed 2 bases from V and 6 bases from J, with 14 bases in between. The CDR3 region has the DNA TGTGCCAGCAGCTTCCTTTGGTGGTCGCCTGAAGCTTTCTTT. Encoded protein: CASSFLWWSPEAFF.

The rearrangement joins TRBV10-1 to TRBJ2-1; the match to TRBD1 covers 8 bases. Germline CDR1 and CDR2: WNHNN and SYGVQD (reference sequence). After removal of 0 bases from V and 5 bases from J, the junction contained 6 bases not matched to a gene. The CDR3 has 16 amino acids. The CDR3 region has the DNA TGCGCCAGCAGTGAGTCGAAGGACAGGGATGACAATGAGCAGTTCTTC. This gives the protein CASSESKDRDDNEQFF.

V and J are TRBV7-8 and TRBJ1-5, with D unclear. The CDR3 covers 16 residues. Germline V gene lookup returns CDR1 SGHVS and CDR2 FQNEAQ. Trimming shortened V by 3 bases and J by 0 bases, and 12 bases separated the two germline ends. The CDR3 DNA reads as TGTGCCAGCAGCTTGTCCCCTATCTATAGCAATCAGCCCCAGCATTTT. Protein: CASSLSPIYSNQPQHF.

The rearrangement uses TRBV7-6 and TRBJ1-2, with unresolved D. The CDR3 sequence is 15 residues long. Germline values: CDR1 SGHVS, CDR2 FNYEAQ. Trimming took off 5 bases at V and 2 bases at J, with 15 bases between the two ends. The chain's CDR3 is CASSPSSGENYGYTF. DNA for the CDR3: TGTGCCAGCAGCCCAAGTTCCGGGGAAAACTATGGCTACACCTTC.

This chain joins TRBV2 and TRBJ1-2; TRBD1 matches at 7 bases. V lost 5 bases, J lost 7 bases, and 7 bases stayed unmatched. CDR1 and CDR2 from the germline V gene are SNHLY and FYNNEI. The CDR3 sequence is 13 residues long. This CDR3 reads CASSNRGSFGYTF. CDR3 in DNA: TGTGCCAGCAGTAACAGGGGCTCGTTTGGCTACACCTTC.

The V and J genes are TRBV5-1 and TRBJ1-6, with D perhaps matching TRBD1 (5 bases). CDR1 is SGHRS and CDR2 is YFSETQ in the germline V gene. V lost 2 bases and J 8 bases, leaving 26 bases between the germline ends. The length of the CDR3 is 19 residues. This CDR3 reads CASSFRPFGVGLGDSPLHF. The DNA of the CDR3 is TGCGCCAGCAGCTTCCGCCCGTTCGGGGTGGGGCTGGGAGATTCACCCCTCCACTTT.